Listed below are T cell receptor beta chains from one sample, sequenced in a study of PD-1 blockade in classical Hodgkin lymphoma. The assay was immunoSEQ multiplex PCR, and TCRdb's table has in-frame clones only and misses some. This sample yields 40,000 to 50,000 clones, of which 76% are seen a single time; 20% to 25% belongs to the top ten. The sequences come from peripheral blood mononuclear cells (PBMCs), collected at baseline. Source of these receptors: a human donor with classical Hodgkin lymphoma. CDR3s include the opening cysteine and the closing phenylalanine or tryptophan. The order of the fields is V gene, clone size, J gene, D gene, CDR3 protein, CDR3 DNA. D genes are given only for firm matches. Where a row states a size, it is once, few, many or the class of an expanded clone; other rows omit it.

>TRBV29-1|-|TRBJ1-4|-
CSVALVGEKLFF
TGCAGCGTTGCCCTTGTAGGGGAAAAACTGTTTTTT
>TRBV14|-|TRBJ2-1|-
CASSQMINEQFF
TGTGCCAGCAGCCAAATGATCAATGAGCAGTTCTTC
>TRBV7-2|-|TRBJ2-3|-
CASSSRPFSTDTQYF
TGTGCCAGCAGCTCGCGCCCCTTTAGCACAGATACGCAGTATTTT
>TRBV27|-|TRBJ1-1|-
CASSLSMGGTEAFF
TGTGCCAGCAGTTTATCGATGGGGGGCACTGAAGCTTTCTTT
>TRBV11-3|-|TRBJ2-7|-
CASSLRSASDYEQYF
TGTGCCAGCAGCTTACGGTCAGCCTCTGACTACGAGCAGTACTTC
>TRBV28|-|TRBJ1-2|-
CASSLRSVGSYGYTF
TGTGCCAGCAGTTTAAGGTCCGTGGGGTCCTATGGCTACACCTTC
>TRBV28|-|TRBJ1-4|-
CASRQPPRATTTNEKLFF
TGTGCCAGCAGGCAGCCCCCGAGGGCGACTACAACTAATGAAAAACTGTTTTTT
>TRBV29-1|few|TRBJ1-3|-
CSVDGDTGNTIYF
TGCAGCGTTGATGGGGACACTGGAAACACCATATATTTT
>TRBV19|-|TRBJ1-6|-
CASSGQPYNSPLHF
TGTGCCAGTAGTGGGCAGCCCTATAATTCACCCCTCCACTTT
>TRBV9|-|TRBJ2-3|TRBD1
CASSPRQGPDTQYF
TGTGCCAGCAGCCCCCGACAGGGCCCAGATACGCAGTATTTT
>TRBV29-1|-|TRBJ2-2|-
CSVVYQSNTGELFF
TGCAGCGTTGTGTATCAATCGAACACCGGGGAGCTGTTTTTT
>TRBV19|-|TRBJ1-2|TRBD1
CASSIGDRPYGYTF
TGTGCCAGTAGTATCGGGGACAGGCCTTATGGCTACACCTTC
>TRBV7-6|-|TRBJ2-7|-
CASSLGPSGIYEQYF
TGTGCCAGCAGCCTGGGACCTTCGGGGATCTACGAGCAGTACTTC
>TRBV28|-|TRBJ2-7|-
CASSFNLYEQYF
TGTGCCAGCAGTTTTAATCTATACGAGCAGTACTTC
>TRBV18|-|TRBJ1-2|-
CASSVEQGTYGYTF
TGTGCCAGCTCAGTAGAACAGGGAACCTATGGCTACACCTTC
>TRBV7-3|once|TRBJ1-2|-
CASTTSMRGEGYGYTF
TGTGCCAGCACCACGAGCATGAGGGGGGAGGGCTATGGCTACACCTTC
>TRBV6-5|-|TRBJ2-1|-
CASSWSEGEQFF
TGTGCCAGCAGTTGGTCGGAAGGGGAGCAGTTCTTC
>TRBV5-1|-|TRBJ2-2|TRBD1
CASSLYTTGGNTGELFF
TGCGCCAGCAGCTTGTACACTACAGGGGGCAACACCGGGGAGCTGTTTTTT
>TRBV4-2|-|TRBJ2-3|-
CASSPRSPDTQYF
TGTGCCAGCAGCCCCCGCAGTCCCGATACGCAGTATTTT
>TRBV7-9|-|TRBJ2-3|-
CASSLVGHTDTQYF
TGTGCCAGCAGCTTAGTCGGCCACACAGATACGCAGTATTTT
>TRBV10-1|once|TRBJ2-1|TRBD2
CATTGRDNEQFF
TGCGCCACCACTGGGAGGGACAATGAGCAGTTCTTC
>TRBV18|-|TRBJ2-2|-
CASSPPQGRNTGELFF
TGTGCCAGCTCACCACCCCAGGGTAGAAACACCGGGGAGCTGTTTTTT
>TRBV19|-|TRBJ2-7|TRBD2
CASSNWEASGEQYF
TGTGCCAGTAGTAACTGGGAGGCTAGCGGCGAGCAGTACTTC
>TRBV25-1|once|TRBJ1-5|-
CASSETGFQPQHF
TGTGCCAGCAGTGAAACGGGGTTTCAGCCCCAGCATTTT
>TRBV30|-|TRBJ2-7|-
CAWSVGSPYEQYF
TGTGCCTGGAGTGTTGGCAGCCCCTACGAGCAGTACTTC
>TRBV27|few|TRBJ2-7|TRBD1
CASSSRTGFEQYF
TGTGCCAGCAGTTCCAGGACAGGTTTCGAGCAGTACTTC
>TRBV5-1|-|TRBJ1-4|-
CASTLGGRNEKLFF
TGCGCCAGCACCCTGGGGGGGAGAAATGAAAAACTGTTTTTT
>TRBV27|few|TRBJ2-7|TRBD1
CASSLRAWTGDYEQYF
TGTGCCAGCAGTTTACGGGCCTGGACAGGGGACTACGAGCAGTACTTC
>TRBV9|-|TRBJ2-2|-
CASSSSSLRGNTGELFF
TGTGCCAGCAGCTCCAGTAGCCTTCGGGGGAACACCGGGGAGCTGTTTTTT
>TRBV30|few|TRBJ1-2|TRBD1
CAWRAGGHRPYGYTF
TGTGCCTGGAGGGCAGGGGGCCACAGGCCTTATGGCTACACCTTC
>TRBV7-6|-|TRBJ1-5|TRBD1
CASSLGDRDNQPQHF
TGTGCCAGCAGCTTAGGGGACAGGGACAATCAGCCCCAGCATTTT
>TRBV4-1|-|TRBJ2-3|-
CASSRVLTGIGTDTQYF
TGCGCCAGCAGCCGAGTTCTTACGGGAATTGGTACAGATACGCAGTATTTT
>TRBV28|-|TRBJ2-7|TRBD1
CAGQGAGEQYF
TGTGCCGGCCAGGGGGCTGGCGAGCAGTACTTC
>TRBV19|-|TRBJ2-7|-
CASSREANYEQYF
TGTGCCAGTAGTAGAGAGGCTAACTACGAGCAGTACTTC
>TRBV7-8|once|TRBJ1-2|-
CASSLAGASNYGYTF
TGTGCCAGCAGCTTAGCAGGTGCATCCAACTATGGCTACACCTTC
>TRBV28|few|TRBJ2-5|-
CASSLVGFQETQYF
TGTGCCAGCAGTTTAGTGGGGTTCCAAGAGACCCAGTACTTC
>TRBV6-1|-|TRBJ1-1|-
CASSVGVGGTEAFF
TGTGCCAGCAGTGTAGGTGTCGGGGGCACTGAAGCTTTCTTT
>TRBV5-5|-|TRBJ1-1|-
CASRRDDYEGTEAFF
TGTGCCAGCAGGCGGGACGACTATGAAGGGACTGAAGCTTTCTTT
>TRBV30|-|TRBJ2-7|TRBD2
CAWGRTSGPYEQYF
TGTGCCTGGGGCAGGACTAGCGGGCCCTACGAGCAGTACTTC
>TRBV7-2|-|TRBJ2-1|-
CASSPLMGGNEQFF
TGTGCCAGCAGCCCCCTGATGGGAGGTAATGAGCAGTTCTTC
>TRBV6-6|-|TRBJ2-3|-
CASSPQWDTQYF
TGTGCCAGCAGTCCTCAGTGGGATACGCAGTATTTT
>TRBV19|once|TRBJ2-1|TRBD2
CASSIDGRLVEQFF
TGTGCCAGTAGTATAGACGGGAGGCTAGTTGAGCAGTTCTTC
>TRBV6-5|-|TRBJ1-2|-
CASRDSAPVGYTF
TGTGCCAGCAGAGACAGCGCGCCAGTCGGCTACACCTTC
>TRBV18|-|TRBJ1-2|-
CASSPTAGREVYGYTF
TGTGCCAGCTCACCAACGGCGGGCAGGGAGGTCTATGGCTACACCTTC
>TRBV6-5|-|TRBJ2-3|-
CASSSLGGAPDTQYF
TGTGCCAGCAGCTCCTTGGGTGGGGCCCCAGATACGCAGTATTTT
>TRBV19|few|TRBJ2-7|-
CASSMRQSYEQYF
TGTGCCAGTAGTATGCGTCAGTCCTACGAGCAGTACTTC
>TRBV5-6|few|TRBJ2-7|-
CASSLFRVDYEQYF
TGTGCCAGCAGCTTGTTCAGGGTCGACTACGAGCAGTACTTC
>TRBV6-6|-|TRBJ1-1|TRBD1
CASRNPGGMNTEAFF
TGTGCCAGCAGGAACCCAGGGGGCATGAACACTGAAGCTTTCTTT
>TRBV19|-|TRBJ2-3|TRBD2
CASSMRGVSSGRTDTQYF
TGTGCCAGTAGTATGAGAGGTGTATCTAGCGGTCGCACAGATACGCAGTATTTT
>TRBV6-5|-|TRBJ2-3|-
CASSYRGDTQYF
TGTGCCAGCAGTTACCGCGGAGATACGCAGTATTTT